The 17 T cell receptor beta chains presented below share a single source sample, sequenced in a study of T cell changes during pregnancy in multiple sclerosis. Profiling relied on immunoSEQ multiplex PCR, and the TCRdb table lists in-frame clones only, not all of them. The sample lists about 40,000 clones; roughly nine tenths were seen once. Sequencing was performed on CD4+ T cells from peripheral blood mononuclear cells, taken in the first trimester of pregnancy. These receptors came from a female donor with multiple sclerosis, enrolled in a pregnancy study.

This chain connects TRBV5-6 to TRBJ1-1; 10 bases agree with TRBD1. The V and J ends lost 4 bases and 4 bases, in that order; junction bases with no gene match: 7. The CDR3 is made up of 15 amino acids. CDR1 is SGHDT and CDR2 is YYEEEE in the germline V gene. CDR3 coding DNA: TGTGCCAGCAGCCCCGACAGGGGGCGAGGCACTGAAGCTTTCTTT. Translating gives CASSPDRGRGTEAFF.

The chain carries TRBV30 and TRBJ2-7; TRBD2 matches at 8 bases. The CDR3 covers 15 residues. Germline V CDR1 and CDR2: GTSNPN, SVGIG (reference sequence). With 4 bases clipped from V and 3 bases from J, the junction kept 11 bases outside the gene matches. The CDR3 region is CAWTTSGGAFYEQYF. The CDR3, as DNA: TGTGCCTGGACTACTTCCGGGGGGGCCTTCTACGAGCAGTACTTC.

CDR3 sequence reads: CASSPPGGSLSYEQYF. CDR3 coding DNA: TGTGCCAGCAGCCCCCCTGGCGGGAGCCTTTCCTACGAGCAGTACTTC. The chain uses TRBV9 and TRBJ2-7; 7 bases map to TRBD2. The junction had 11 bases not matched to a gene; V was cut back by 4 bases and J by 1 base. Germline values: CDR1 SGDLS, CDR2 YYNGEE. CDR3 length: 16 amino acids.

The J gene is TRBJ1-3, the V gene TRBV30; D is undetermined. The CDR3 is made up of 13 amino acids. Trimming took off 7 bases at V and 0 bases at J, with 10 bases between the two ends. Germline-derived CDR1 and CDR2 are GTSNPN and SVGIG (reference sequence). CDR3 sequence reads: CASSGISGNTIYF. The CDR3 nucleotides are TGTGCCTCAAGCGGCATCTCTGGAAACACCATATATTTT.

This chain links TRBV7-3 with TRBJ2-7; tentatively, D is TRBD2 (5 bases). Germline V gene sequence: CDR1 SGHTA, CDR2 FQGTGA. The V and J ends lost 3 bases and 4 bases respectively, with 10 bases between them. The CDR3 sequence is 13 residues long. CDR3 region: CASSFGERYEQYF. The CDR3 DNA reads TGTGCCAGCAGCTTCGGGGAGCGGTACGAGCAGTACTTC.

V gene TRBV6-5 combines with J gene TRBJ1-3; 8 bases align to TRBD1. The CDR3 sequence is 15 residues long. Germline CDR1 is MNHEY and CDR2 is SVGAGI. V gave up 9 bases and J gave up 3 bases; unmatched junction bases: 10. The CDR3 here is CASPHDRGGGNTIYF. The CDR3 DNA reads TGTGCCAGTCCTCACGACAGGGGAGGTGGAAACACCATATATTTT.

The chain uses TRBV5-1 and TRBJ1-2; 8 nucleotides agree with TRBD1. Germline-derived CDR1 and CDR2 are SGHRS and YFSETQ. CDR3 size: 14 residues. V lost 0 bases, J lost 7 bases, and 5 bases stayed unmatched. The CDR3 DNA is TGCGCCAGCAGCTTGGGGACAGGGTACTCTGGCTACACCTTC. It specifies CASSLGTGYSGYTF.

This sequence joins TRBV12-5 and TRBJ2-2; tentatively, D is TRBD2 (6 bases). CDR1 and CDR2 (germline): LGHNT, FRNRAP. V lost 1 base and J 4 bases, leaving 22 bases between the germline ends. The CDR3 loop spans 19 amino acids. The CDR3 sequence is CASGLGAWGNRRGTGELFF. CDR3 in DNA: TGTGCTAGTGGTTTGGGGGCCTGGGGGAATAGGAGGGGCACCGGGGAGCTGTTTTTT. The entire variable domain, with the rest obtained from reference TRBV12-5 and TRBJ2-2, is as follows: DARVTQTPRHKVTEMGQEVTMRCQPILGHNTVFWYRQTMMQGLELLAYFRNRAPLDDSGMPKDRFSAEMPDATLATLKIQPSEPRDSAVYFCASGLGAWGNRRGTGELFFGEGSRLTVL.

The chain is built from TRBV9 and TRBJ2-1, with TRBD2 identical over 7 bases. J was trimmed by 6 bases and V by 1 base; bases with no gene match: 4. Germline V gives CDR1 SGDLS, CDR2 YYNGEE. The CDR3 spans 14 residues. CDR3 region: CASSVLAAPNEQFF. The CDR3 nucleotides are TGTGCCAGCAGCGTACTAGCGGCGCCCAATGAGCAGTTCTTC.

The chain uses TRBV7-3 and TRBJ2-1; 12 bases are shared with TRBD2. The CDR3 has 16 amino acids. Trimming cost V 5 bases and J 9 bases; bases outside gene matches: 11. In germline, CDR1 is SGHTA, CDR2 FQGTGA. The CDR3 DNA reads TGTGCCAGCAGCCCGAACGGACTAGCGGGGTCGGGTGAGCAGTTCTTC. Translation gives CASSPNGLAGSGEQFF.

V is TRBV30 and J is TRBJ2-5; possible D gene TRBD1, 6 bases. The V end was cut by 5 bases, the J end by 0 bases, with 7 bases between. The CDR3 is 12 amino acids. CDR1 and CDR2 (germline): GTSNPN, SVGIG (reference sequence). CDR3 nucleotide sequence: TGTGCCTGGGACAGGTACCAAGAGACCCAGTACTTC. Translating gives CAWDRYQETQYF.

V is TRBV19 and J is TRBJ1-2; D perhaps matches TRBD1 (5 bases). Germline loops: CDR1 LNHDA, CDR2 SQIVND (reference sequence). Between the trimmed V and J ends, which lost 1 base and 2 bases, there was a span of 11 bases. The CDR3 is 15 residues long. The CDR3 region is CASSIAGQGNYGYTF. Here the CDR3 DNA reads TGTGCCAGTAGTATAGCTGGGCAGGGCAACTATGGCTACACCTTC.

The chain employs TRBV30 and TRBJ2-3, with a tentative D call TRBD2 (6 bases). Trimming removed 1 base at V and 6 bases at J, with 14 bases between. The germline CDR1 and CDR2 sequences are GTSNPN and SVGIG (reference sequence). This CDR3 comprises 14 residues. CDR3 nucleotides: TGTGCCTGGAGTGCGACTAGACTCGGGGATACGCAGTATTTT. Translating gives CAWSATRLGDTQYF.

The CDR3 sequence is CASSLIGGNTGELFF. The CDR3 DNA sequence: TGCGCCAGCAGCTTAATCGGGGGAAACACCGGGGAGCTGTTTTTT. V is TRBV5-1 and J is TRBJ2-2, with D possibly matching TRBD2 (6 bases). The CDR3 spans 15 residues. Looked up from germline, CDR1 is SGHRS and CDR2 is YFSETQ. The germline V and J ends were trimmed by 2 bases and 2 bases, with 10 bases remaining between them. Drawing the rest from reference TRBV5-1 and TRBJ2-2, the complete variable domain is KAGVTQTPRYLIKTRGQQVTLSCSPISGHRSVSWYQQTPGQGLQFLFEYFSETQRNKGNFPGRFSGRQFSNSRSEMNVSTLELGDSALYLCASSLIGGNTGELFFGEGSRLTVL.

The genes are TRBV18 and TRBJ1-1; D not resolved. CDR1 and CDR2 from the germline V gene are KGHSH and LQKENI. This CDR3 has 13 amino acids. V was pared by 8 bases and J by 1 base, with 11 bases between. The CDR3 DNA reads TGTGCCAGCACAGTGGTGGAGAACACTGAAGCTTTCTTT. This translates into CASTVVENTEAFF.

The CDR3 DNA sequence: TGCGCCAGCAGCTTGGCGTTAGCGGATGACAGGGGGAAGGGCTACACCTTC. Protein sequence: CASSLALADDRGKGYTF. The chain couples TRBV5-1 to TRBJ1-2, with 9 bases aligning to TRBD1. Per germline, CDR1 SGHRS and CDR2 YFSETQ. V lost 0 bases, J lost 8 bases, and 14 bases stayed unmatched. CDR3 size: 17 residues.

The V gene is TRBV7-6, the J gene TRBJ2-5; D is uncertain. Trimming took off 4 bases at V and 4 bases at J, with 4 bases between the two ends. The germline V gene encodes CDR1 SGHVS and CDR2 FNYEAQ. This CDR3 is built from 11 residues. The CDR3 region is CASSSRETQYF. Here the CDR3 DNA reads TGTGCCAGCAGCTCTCGAGAGACCCAGTACTTC.